Detailed here is one T cell receptor (beta chain). The antigen remains unidentified. The PCR had 60 Vbeta and 13 Jbeta primers. Using immunoSEQ multiplex PCR, the repertoire was profiled, and TCRdb retains in-frame clones only, with some absent. Its clone listing holds 100,000 or so clones. This entry comes from a study of cytomegalovirus exposure and HLA in healthy donors. Overall study: Ancestry clustering placed 70% to 85% of 350 to 500 genotyped donors in the Caucasian-associated cluster. Whole-study results and caveats: Trimming of TCR beta V- and J-genes showed a link, identified in a later analysis, to a missense DCLRE1C variant. Sequencing had likely introduced a cluster of highly shared sequence variants as an artifact.

The germline V gene encodes CDR1 MGHDK and CDR2 SYGVNS. Trimming removed 5 bases at V and 4 bases at J, with 18 bases between. This CDR3 comprises 16 residues. The receptor was derived from a man aged 50 to 60 in good health and CMV-seronegative. Sequenced sample: PBMCs. V is TRBV25-1 and J is TRBJ1-5; D may be TRBD1 (5 bases). The chain's CDR3 is CASSSSGGIGNQPQHF. In DNA, the CDR3 is TGTGCCAGCAGTTCAAGCGGGGGGATCGGTAATCAGCCCCAGCATTTT.